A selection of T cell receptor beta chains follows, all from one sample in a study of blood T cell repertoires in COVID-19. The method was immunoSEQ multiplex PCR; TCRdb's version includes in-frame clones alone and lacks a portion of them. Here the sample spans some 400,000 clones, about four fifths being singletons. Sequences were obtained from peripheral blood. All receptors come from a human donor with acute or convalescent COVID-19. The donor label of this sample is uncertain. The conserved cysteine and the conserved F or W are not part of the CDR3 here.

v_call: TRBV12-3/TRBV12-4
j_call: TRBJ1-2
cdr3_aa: ASTGTGLGYT

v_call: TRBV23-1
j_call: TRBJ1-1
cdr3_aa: ASRSPGQGAAF

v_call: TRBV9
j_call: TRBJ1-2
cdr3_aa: ASSVPSLSYT

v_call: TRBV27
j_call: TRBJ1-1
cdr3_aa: ASSFTAGGTMVAF

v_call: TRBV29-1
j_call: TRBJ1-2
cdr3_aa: SVEEGSWASGYT

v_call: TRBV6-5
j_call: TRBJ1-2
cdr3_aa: ASRRQAMSGYT

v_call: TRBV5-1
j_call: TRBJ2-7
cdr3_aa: ASSFGLRYEQY

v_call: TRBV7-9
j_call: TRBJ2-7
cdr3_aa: ATHGDKYEQY

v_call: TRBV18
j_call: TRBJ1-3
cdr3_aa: ASANQVAGSAGNTIY

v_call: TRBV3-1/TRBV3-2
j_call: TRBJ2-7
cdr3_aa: ASSQMSGGR

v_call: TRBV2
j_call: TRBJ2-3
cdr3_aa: ASWASGSGDTQY

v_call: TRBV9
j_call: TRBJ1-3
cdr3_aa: ASSVATGIGNTIY

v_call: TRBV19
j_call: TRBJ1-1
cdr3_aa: ASSPRVHAPKTEAF

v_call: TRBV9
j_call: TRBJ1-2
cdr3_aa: ASSPGTEYGYT

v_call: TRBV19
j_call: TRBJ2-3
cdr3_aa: ASSGRLAEDTDTQY

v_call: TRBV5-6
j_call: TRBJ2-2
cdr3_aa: ASSLGGGRAGTGELF

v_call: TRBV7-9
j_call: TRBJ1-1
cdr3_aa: ASIPRAGGNDTEAF

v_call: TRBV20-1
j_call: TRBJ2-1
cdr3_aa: SAIAPNEQF

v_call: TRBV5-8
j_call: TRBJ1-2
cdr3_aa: ASSRRTDGYT

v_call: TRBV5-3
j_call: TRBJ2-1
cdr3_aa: ARSEHSDKSFYNEQF

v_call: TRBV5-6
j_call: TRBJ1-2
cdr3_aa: ASSFGSGYT

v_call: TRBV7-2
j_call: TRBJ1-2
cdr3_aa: ASSFGDRGDPGYT

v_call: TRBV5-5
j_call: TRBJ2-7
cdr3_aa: ASSLSGGVRPLEY

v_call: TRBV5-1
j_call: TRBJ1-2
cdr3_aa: ASSYETGRYGYT

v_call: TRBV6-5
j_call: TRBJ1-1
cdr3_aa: ASSTLEWAEAF

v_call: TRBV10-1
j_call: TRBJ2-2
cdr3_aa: ASSELTASGVTGELF

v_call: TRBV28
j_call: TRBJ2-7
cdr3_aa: ASSNDRRYEQY

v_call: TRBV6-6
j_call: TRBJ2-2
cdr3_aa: ASSGGLFSGELF

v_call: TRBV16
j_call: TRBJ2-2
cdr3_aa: ASSHTGGITGELF

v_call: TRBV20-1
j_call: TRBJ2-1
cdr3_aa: SARGGNEQF

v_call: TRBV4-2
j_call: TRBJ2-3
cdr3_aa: ASSREAAGVDTQY

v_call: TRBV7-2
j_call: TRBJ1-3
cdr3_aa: ASSLAGASGNTIY

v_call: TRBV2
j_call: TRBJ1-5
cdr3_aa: ASSGTVNQPQH

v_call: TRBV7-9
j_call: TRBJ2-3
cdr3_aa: ASTWTSGHDTQY

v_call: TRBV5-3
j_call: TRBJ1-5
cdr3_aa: ARSPRTTGGGNQPQH

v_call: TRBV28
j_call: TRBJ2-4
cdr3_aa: ASLPEGVAKNIQY

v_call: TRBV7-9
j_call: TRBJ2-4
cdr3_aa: AGAPGLAIRLAKNIQY

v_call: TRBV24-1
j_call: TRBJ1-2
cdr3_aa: ATSDRDRDYGYT

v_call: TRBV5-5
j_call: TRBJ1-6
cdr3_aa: ASSLGTRRNSPLH

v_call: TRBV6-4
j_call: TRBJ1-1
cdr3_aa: ASSSDRGTEAF

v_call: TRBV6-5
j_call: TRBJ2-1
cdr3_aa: ASSYSTGYEQF

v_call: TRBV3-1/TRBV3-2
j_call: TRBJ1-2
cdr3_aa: ASSQRRLGLGNYGYT

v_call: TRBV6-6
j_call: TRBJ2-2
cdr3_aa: ASSLATGRTGELF

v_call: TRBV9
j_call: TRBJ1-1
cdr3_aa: ARGEDRNTEAF

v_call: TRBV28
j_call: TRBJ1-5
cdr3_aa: ASNQRGQDNQPQH

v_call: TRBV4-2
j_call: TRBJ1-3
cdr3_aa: ASSQETGVGNTIY

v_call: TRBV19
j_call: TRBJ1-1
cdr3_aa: ASKNFGTEGTEAF

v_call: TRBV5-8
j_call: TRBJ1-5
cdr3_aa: ASSSRDRGLSNQPQH

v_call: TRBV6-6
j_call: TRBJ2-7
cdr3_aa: ASSDYWEQY

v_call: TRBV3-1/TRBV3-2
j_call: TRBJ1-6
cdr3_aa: ASSQGSYSLH

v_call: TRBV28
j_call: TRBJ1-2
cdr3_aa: ASSPGTEGGYT

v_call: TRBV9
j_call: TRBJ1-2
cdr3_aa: ASSKQGIWSYGYT

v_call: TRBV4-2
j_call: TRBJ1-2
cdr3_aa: ASSQGQGGGNYGYT

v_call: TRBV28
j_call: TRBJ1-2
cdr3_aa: ASSSTGNYGYT

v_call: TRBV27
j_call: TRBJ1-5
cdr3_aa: ASPREAQH

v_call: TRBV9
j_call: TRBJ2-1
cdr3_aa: ASSSTGQGFVDEQF

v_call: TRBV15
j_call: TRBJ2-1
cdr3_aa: ATSRRGGGNEQF

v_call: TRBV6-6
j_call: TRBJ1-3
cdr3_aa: ASSPGDRGSGNTIY

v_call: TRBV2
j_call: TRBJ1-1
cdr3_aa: ASRVDTGAEAF